The 11 T cell receptor beta chains presented below share a single source sample, sequenced in a study of blood T cells in healthy people across ages. The authors ran a second PCR of about 6 to 11 cycles using a sample-barcoded 5' primer and a J-beta primer mix. TCRdb called the 5' RACE reads again in MiXCR, with one record for every CDR3 protein. The sample holds 1.2 million to 1.5 million distinct CDR3 sequences; 59% are singletons and the top ten take 6.5% to 8.5%. The sequenced material came from blood. These receptors were obtained from a man aged 18 to 30 in good health.

The chain joins TRBV20-1 to TRBJ2-1, with D maybe TRBD2 (6 bases). Germline assignment: CDR1 DFQATT and CDR2 SNEGSKA (reference sequence). V lost 0 bases and J 6 bases, leaving 12 bases between the germline ends. This CDR3 has 14 residues. For the CDR3, the DNA is TGCAGTGCTAGAGATATACGGGGACTCAATGAGCAGTTCTTC. It codes for CSARDIRGLNEQFF.

The rearrangement links TRBV7-9 to TRBJ2-1, with TRBD2 as a possible D gene (6 bases). Germline assignment: CDR1 SEHNR and CDR2 FQNEAQ (reference sequence). Trimming pared 4 bases from V and 2 bases from J, leaving 18 bases between. CDR3 length: 17 residues. The CDR3 loop is CASSSLGGTETYNEQFF. The CDR3 DNA reads TGTGCCAGCAGCTCACTGGGCGGGACGGAGACCTACAATGAGCAGTTCTTC. The variable domain in full, completed from reference TRBV7-9 and TRBJ2-1, reads DTGVSQNPRHKITKRGQNVTFRCDPISEHNRLYWYRQTLGQGPEFLTYFQNEAQLEKSRLLSDRFSAERPKGSFSTLEIQRTEQGDSAMYLCASSSLGGTETYNEQFFGPGTRLTVL.

V is TRBV29-1 and J is TRBJ2-7; no definite D call. Germline CDR1 SQVTM, CDR2 ANQGSEA. This CDR3 has 14 amino acids. V gave up 4 bases and J gave up 0 bases, with 13 bases separating them. The CDR3 protein is CSVGYQRSSYEQYF. The CDR3 nucleotides read TGCAGCGTTGGGTATCAGAGGAGCTCCTACGAGCAGTACTTC.

V gene TRBV6-1 combines with J gene TRBJ1-5; 7 nucleotides align to TRBD1. V trimming: 4 bases; J trimming: 2 bases; junction bases outside the gene matches: 5. This CDR3 region has 15 residues. Germline CDR1 MNHNS, CDR2 SASEGT. DNA of the CDR3: TGTGCCAGCAGTGCAGACAGGGCCGGCAATCAGCCCCAGCATTTT. It specifies CASSADRAGNQPQHF.

This clonotype was seen a single time. V is TRBV27 and J is TRBJ2-5, with 7 nucleotides matching TRBD2. J gave up 2 bases and V 6 bases, and 12 bases lay outside the gene matches. Germline V gives CDR1 MNHEY, CDR2 SMNVEV (reference sequence). CDR3 length: 16 residues. The CDR3 nucleotides read TGTGCCAGCAGGTCCCTCAGCGGGGTCTTACAAGAGACCCAGTACTTC. It translates to CASRSLSGVLQETQYF.

The chain recombines TRBV6-4 with TRBJ2-6, with D maybe TRBD1 (6 bases). Trimming stripped 6 bases from V and 0 bases from J, with 18 bases between. CDR3 size: 18 residues. Germline CDR1 reads MRHNA; CDR2 reads SNTAGT. CDR3: CASSQGKGYHSGANVLTF. CDR3 nucleotides: TGTGCCAGCAGCCAGGGGAAGGGGTATCACTCTGGGGCCAACGTCCTGACTTTC.

The CDR3 DNA reads as TGCAGTGCTAGAGAAACATCTAGCGGGAGAGATACGCAGTATTTT. Residues: CSARETSSGRDTQYF. The V and J genes are TRBV20-1 and TRBJ2-3; 10 bases fit TRBD2. V lost 0 bases to trimming and J lost 5 bases; unmatched junction nucleotides: 5. CDR1 DFQATT and CDR2 SNEGSKA come from the germline V gene (reference sequence). This CDR3 region has 15 residues.

This chain uses TRBV9 with TRBJ2-7; no firm D call. Trimming shortened V by 0 bases and J by 7 bases, and 14 bases separated the two germline ends. Germline-derived CDR1 and CDR2 are SGDLS and YYNGEE. CDR3 length: 14 amino acids. The CDR3 DNA is TGTGCCAGCAGCGTAGGTTCAAACGACAATGAGCAGTACTTC. It codes for CASSVGSNDNEQYF.

The chain links TRBV4-1 to TRBJ1-6; no firm D call. This CDR3 contains 13 residues. Germline V gives CDR1 MGHRA, CDR2 YSYEKL. Between the trimmed V and J ends, which lost 0 bases and 4 bases, there was a span of 1 base. CDR3 sequence: CASSQEYNSPLHF. The CDR3 DNA is TGCGCCAGCAGCCAAGAGTATAATTCACCCCTCCACTTT.

This clonotype turned up a few times. CDR3 coding DNA: TGTGCCCTTCGGAACCTCTACAATGAGCAGTTCTTC. This translates into CALRNLYNEQFF. This sequence joins TRBV7-9 and TRBJ2-1, with D hard to call. The V gene lost 11 bases and the J gene lost 3 bases, with 11 bases spanning the gap. The CDR3 is 12 residues long. The V gene's germline CDR1 is SEHNR and CDR2 FQNEAQ (reference sequence).

The V gene is TRBV12-3 or TRBV12-4, the J gene TRBJ1-1; TRBD1 matches 8 bases. The CDR3 has 14 residues. After removal of 8 bases from V and 4 bases from J, the junction contained 9 bases not matched to a gene. CDR3 DNA: TGTGCCAGCCGGTGGATAGACAGGGGCACTGAAGCTTTCTTT. Its protein product is CASRWIDRGTEAFF.